This T cell receptor (beta chain) was found in a study of blood T cell repertoires in COVID-19. Turning to the study itself: From the United States, Italy and Spain came samples of acute and convalescent COVID-19.

Patients at the Seattle site were enrolled during active infection and followed longitudinally. The CDR3 length is 14 residues. Germline CDR1 is SGHAT and CDR2 is FQNNGV. V was shortened by 5 bases and J by 1 base, with 12 bases between the two germline ends. In the original processing: Using reference gene primer amplification, nucleated cell counts were estimated. Measured with immunoSEQ multiplex PCR; TCRdb has only the in-frame clones, and not every one. The V and J calls and clone size come from that table; D and trimming were worked out from the DNA. The data hold over 150,000 clones, with roughly 84% observed a single time.

The material sequenced was peripheral blood. The rearrangement joins TRBV11-2 to TRBJ2-7, with D perhaps TRBD1 (5 bases). The TCR comes from a man aged 55 to 69 with COVID-19, enrolled during active disease. The CDR3 bases are TGTGCCAGCAGCGTTACAGGTGTTTCCTACGAGCAGTACTTC. This encodes CASSVTGVSYEQYF.